This T cell receptor beta chain was sequenced for a study of blood T cells in healthy people across ages. Study outcomes and limitations: Both naive CD4+ cell counts and diversity were greater in long-lived donors than in aged donors. Leaving the PBMCs unsorted stopped any conclusive comparison of naive versus antigen-experienced cells.

Together with a sample-barcoded 5' primer, a J-beta primer mix was included in a second PCR lasting about 7 to 12 cycles. The template-switch adaptor was a 5' adaptor with 12 random nucleotides. It tagged each cDNA molecule. MiXCR, applied by TCRdb to the 5' RACE reads, yields one record per CDR3 protein. The sample lists some 710,000 distinct CDR3 sequences, more than 35% occurring once. The V end was cut by 4 bases, the J end by 4 bases, with 16 bases between. The CDR3 has 15 amino acids. Germline V gives CDR1 MNHEY, CDR2 SMNVEV (reference sequence). On this clonotype: Its antigen is not known.

The amount of total RNA extracted per sample was at least 5.5 micrograms. This TCR was sampled from a man older than 75 in good health. Sequencing used blood. The rearrangement uses TRBV27 and TRBJ2-5; TRBD2 might be the D (5 bases). Here the CDR3 DNA reads TGTGCCAGCAGTTCCTACCCTACGGGGATAGAGACCCAGTACTTC. This codes for CASSSYPTGIETQYF.